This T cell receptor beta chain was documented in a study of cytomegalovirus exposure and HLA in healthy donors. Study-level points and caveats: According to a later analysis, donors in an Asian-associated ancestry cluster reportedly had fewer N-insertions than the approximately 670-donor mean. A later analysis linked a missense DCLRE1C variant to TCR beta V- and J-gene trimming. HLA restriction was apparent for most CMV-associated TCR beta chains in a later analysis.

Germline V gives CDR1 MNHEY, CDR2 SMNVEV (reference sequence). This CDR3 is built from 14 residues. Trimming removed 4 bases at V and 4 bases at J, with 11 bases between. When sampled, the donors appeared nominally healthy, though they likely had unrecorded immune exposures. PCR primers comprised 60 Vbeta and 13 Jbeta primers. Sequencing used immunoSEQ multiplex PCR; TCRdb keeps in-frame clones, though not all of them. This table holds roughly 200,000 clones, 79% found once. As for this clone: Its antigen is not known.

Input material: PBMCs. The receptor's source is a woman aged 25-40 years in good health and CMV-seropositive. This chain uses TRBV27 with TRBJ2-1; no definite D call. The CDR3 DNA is TGTGCCAGCAGTTCCGCTTCACAATACAATGAGCAGTTCTTC. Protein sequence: CASSSASQYNEQFF.